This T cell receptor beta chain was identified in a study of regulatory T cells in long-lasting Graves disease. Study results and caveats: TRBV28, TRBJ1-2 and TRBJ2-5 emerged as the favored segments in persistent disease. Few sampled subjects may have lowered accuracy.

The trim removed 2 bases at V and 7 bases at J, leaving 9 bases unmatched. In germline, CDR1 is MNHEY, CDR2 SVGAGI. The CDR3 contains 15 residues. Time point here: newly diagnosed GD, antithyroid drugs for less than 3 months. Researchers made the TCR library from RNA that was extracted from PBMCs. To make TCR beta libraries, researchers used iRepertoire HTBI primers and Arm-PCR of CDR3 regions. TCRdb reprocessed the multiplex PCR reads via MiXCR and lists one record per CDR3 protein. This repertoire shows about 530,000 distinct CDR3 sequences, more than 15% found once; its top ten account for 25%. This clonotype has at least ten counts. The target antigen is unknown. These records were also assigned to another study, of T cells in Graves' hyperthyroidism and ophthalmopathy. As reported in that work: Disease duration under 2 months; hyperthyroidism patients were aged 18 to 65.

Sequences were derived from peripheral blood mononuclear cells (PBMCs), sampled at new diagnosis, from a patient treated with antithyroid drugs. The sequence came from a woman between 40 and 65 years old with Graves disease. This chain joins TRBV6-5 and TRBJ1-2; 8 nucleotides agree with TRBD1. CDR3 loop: CASSYGQGGSGGYTF. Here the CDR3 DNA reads TGTGCCAGCAGTTACGGACAGGGAGGTTCGGGTGGCTACACCTTC.